One and the same sample provided the 10 T cell receptor beta chains below, sequenced in a study of human T cells and chemical hapten exposure. Using its own MiXCR run on the RACE reads, TCRdb lists one record per CDR3 protein. Of tens of thousands of distinct CDR3 sequences in the sample, 9.5% to 12% were seen once. This sample's time point: patch test 1, 2 weeks after DPC sensitization. Documented treatment: therapeutic diphenylcyclopropenone sensitization with weekly scalp DPC. The sequenced sample was whole blood, obtained in connection with sensitization to the hapten diphenylcyclopropenone (DPC). The receptors derive from a woman in her fifties or sixties with alopecia areata. Some clones in this sample may be carry-over from other donors' samples.

This clonotype came up a few times. The gene calls are TRBV5-1 and TRBJ2-7; the D is unclear. V lost 4 bases and J 2 bases, leaving 7 bases between the germline ends. The CDR3 sequence is 12 residues long. Germline V gene data show CDR1 as SGHRS and CDR2 as YFSETQ. The CDR3 loop reads CASSLGTYEQYF. In DNA, the CDR3 is TGCGCCAGCAGCCTCGGAACCTACGAGCAGTACTTC.

This clonotype has just a few counts. V usage is TRBV11-2 and J usage is TRBJ2-5; 7 bases map to TRBD1. The CDR3 extends over 13 amino acids. J lost 2 bases, V lost 4 bases, and 1 base had no gene match. Germline loops: CDR1 SGHAT, CDR2 FQNNGV. The CDR3 DNA sequence: TGTGCCAGCAGCTCGGGACAGCAAGAGACCCAGTACTTC. The encoded protein is CASSSGQQETQYF.

This clonotype has just a few counts. The gene calls are TRBV3-1 and TRBJ2-3, with 7 bases aligning to TRBD2. Germline V lookup: CDR1 LGHDT, CDR2 YNNKEL (reference sequence). The V segment lost 4 bases and the J segment 1 base; nucleotides outside the gene matches: 2. CDR3 size: 14 residues. As DNA, the CDR3 is TGTGCCAGCAGCCCGGCGGGGGGCACAGATACGCAGTATTTT. It encodes CASSPAGGTDTQYF.

The sample holds a few counts of this clonotype. This rearrangement joins TRBV3-1 to TRBJ1-6; tentatively, D is TRBD1 (6 bases). Germline V gene data show CDR1 as LGHDT and CDR2 as YNNKEL (reference sequence). This CDR3 is built from 15 residues. With 5 bases removed from V and 5 bases from J, the gap between germline ends came to 13 bases. CDR3 region: CASSFEGVDNSPLHF. CDR3 sequence (DNA): TGTGCCAGCAGCTTTGAGGGGGTCGATAATTCACCCCTCCACTTT. Full variable domain (missing parts from reference TRBV3-1 and TRBJ1-6): DTAVSQTPKYLVTQMGNDKSIKCEQNLGHDTMYWYKQDSKKFLKIMFSYNNKELIINETVPNRFSPKSPDKAHLNLHINSLELGDSAVYFCASSFEGVDNSPLHFGNGTRLTVT.

Details on this clonotype: A read error may be the cause here, since a much bigger clone is one base away. In DNA, the CDR3 is TGTGCCAGCAGCCGACCGGACAGGTCCCAGCATTTT. This encodes CASSRPDRSQHF. The rearrangement joins TRBV6-2 or TRBV6-3 to TRBJ1-5; 7 nucleotides agree with TRBD1. V was clipped by 6 bases and J by 11 bases; unmatched bases: 7. The CDR3 length is 12 residues. The germline V gene encodes CDR1 MNHEY and CDR2 SVGEGT.

The rearrangement links TRBV15 to TRBJ1-2, with D possibly TRBD1 on 5 matching bases. Germline V gene lookup returns CDR1 LNHNV and CDR2 YYDKDF (reference sequence). Trimming removed 1 base from V and 6 bases from J, with 9 bases in between. The CDR3 spans 13 residues. CDR3 coding DNA: TGTGCCACCAGCAGAGGGGGCGAGAATGGCTACACCTTC. Protein: CATSRGGENGYTF.

The table lists this clonotype with many counts. This chain connects TRBV19 to TRBJ1-5; 11 bases align to TRBD1. This CDR3 comprises 18 residues. CDR1 is LNHDA, CDR2 SQIVND, per germline (reference sequence). Unmatched junction bases numbered 8, after V lost 4 bases and J lost 0 bases. CDR3 sequence reads: CASSTRDRGNGSNQPQHF. DNA for the CDR3: TGTGCCAGTAGTACCCGGGACAGGGGGAACGGTAGCAATCAGCCCCAGCATTTT.

This clonotype occurred many times. CDR3 in amino acids: CASSLSFANTGELFF. In DNA form, the CDR3 reads TGTGCCAGCAGTTTATCGTTTGCTAACACCGGGGAGCTGTTTTTT. This chain joins TRBV27 and TRBJ2-2, with D uncertain. CDR1 and CDR2 (germline): MNHEY, SMNVEV (reference sequence). This CDR3 region has 15 residues. Deletions cut 0 bases from V and 2 bases from J, with 7 bases between.

On this clonotype itself: Germline is not matched at one junction end, which may reflect a read error. The chain has TRBV30 and TRBJ2-2, with D possibly matching TRBD2 (5 bases). The length of the CDR3 is 13 residues. CDR1 is GTSNPN, CDR2 SVGIG, per germline (reference sequence). Here the CDR3 DNA reads TGTGCCTGGAGTGTTGAGGCCTACGGGGAGCCGTTTTTT. Translating it yields CAWSVEAYGEPFF.

In this sample, this clonotype turned up many times. The chain uses TRBV27 and TRBJ1-4, with 11 bases fitting TRBD1. CDR1 is MNHEY, CDR2 SMNVEV, per germline (reference sequence). J gave up 7 bases and V 6 bases, and 7 bases lay outside the gene matches. The CDR3 is 15 amino acids. CDR3: CASRRPGQGVEKLFF. In nucleotides, the CDR3 is TGTGCCAGCAGACGCCCGGGACAGGGGGTTGAAAAACTGTTTTTT.